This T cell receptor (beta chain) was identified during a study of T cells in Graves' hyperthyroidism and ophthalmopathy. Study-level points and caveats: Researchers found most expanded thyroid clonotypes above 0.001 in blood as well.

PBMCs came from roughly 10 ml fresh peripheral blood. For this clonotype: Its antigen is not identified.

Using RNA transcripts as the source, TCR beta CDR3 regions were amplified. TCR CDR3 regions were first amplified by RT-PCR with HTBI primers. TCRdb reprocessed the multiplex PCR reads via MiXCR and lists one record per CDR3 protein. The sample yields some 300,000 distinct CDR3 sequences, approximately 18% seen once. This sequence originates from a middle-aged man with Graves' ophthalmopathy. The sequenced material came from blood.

The CDR3 nucleotides are TGTGCCAGCAATCTACTAGCGGGAGGACGATCTAGCACAGATACGCAGTATTTT. This encodes CASNLLAGGRSSTDTQYF. The chain employs TRBV6-1 and TRBJ2-3; 12 positions match TRBD2. The V segment lost 7 bases and the J segment 0 bases; nucleotides outside the gene matches: 11. This CDR3 contains 18 residues. Per the germline V gene, CDR1 is MNHNS and CDR2 is SASEGT.